One and the same sample provided the 9 T cell receptor beta chains below, sequenced in a study of blood T cells in healthy people across ages. Alongside a J-beta primer mix, a sample-barcoded 5' primer served in a second PCR lasting roughly 6 to 11 cycles. TCRdb reanalysed the 5' RACE reads using MiXCR and keeps one entry per CDR3 protein. The sample carries 1.5 million to 1.9 million distinct CDR3 sequences, approximately 43% recorded once. Sequenced: blood. The receptors were gathered from a woman under 30 in good health.

The chain joins TRBV27 to TRBJ1-2, with 7 bases that match TRBD1. The CDR3 runs to 14 residues. Trimming took 8 bases from V and 5 from J; bases not matched to a gene: 11. Germline-derived CDR1 and CDR2 are MNHEY and SMNVEV (reference sequence). The chain's CDR3 is CASQPSTGVYGYTF. The CDR3 DNA is TGTGCCAGCCAACCGTCAACAGGGGTTTATGGCTACACCTTC.

This clonotype has just a few counts. CDR3 in amino acids: CASSYGMEFGNSPLHF. Here the CDR3 DNA reads TGTGCCAGCAGTTACGGTATGGAGTTCGGGAATTCACCCCTCCACTTT. The gene calls are TRBV6-5 and TRBJ1-6; D remains unclear. The CDR3 length is 16 residues. Trimming shortened V by 2 bases and J by 7 bases, and 15 bases separated the two germline ends. Germline assignment: CDR1 MNHEY and CDR2 SVGAGI.

Comments on this clonotype: Germline is not matched at one junction end, which may reflect a read error. The chain uses TRBV11-2 and TRBJ2-2; 7 positions agree with TRBD1. This CDR3 is built from 16 residues. Germline CDR1 and CDR2: SGHAT and FQNNGV. CDR3 region: CASSLEPGQSTGELFF. CDR3 DNA sequence: TGTGCCAGCAGCCTAGAGCCGGGACAGAGCACCGGGGAGCTGTTTTTT. The full variable domain, in which reference TRBV11-2 and TRBJ2-2 provide the parts outside the CDR3, is EAGVAQSPRYKIIEKRQSVAFWCNPISGHATLYWYQQILGQGPKLLIQFQNNGVVDDSQLPKDRFSAERLKGVDSTLKIQPAKLEDSAVYLCASSLEPGQSTGELFFGEGSRLTVL.

The rearrangement uses TRBV10-3 and TRBJ1-1; perhaps TRBD1 as D (6 bases). This CDR3 region has 18 residues. V lost 7 bases and J lost 0, with 24 bases in between. Per germline, CDR1 ENHRY and CDR2 SYGVKD. CDR3 residues: CAIKGPGGAGEMNTEAFF. CDR3 nucleotide sequence: TGTGCCATCAAGGGGCCCGGGGGGGCAGGAGAAATGAACACTGAAGCTTTCTTT.

The V call is TRBV7-8, the J call TRBJ2-2, with 10 nucleotides matching TRBD1. V lost 3 bases, J lost 3 bases, and 4 bases stayed unmatched. Germline V gene data show CDR1 as SGHVS and CDR2 as FQNEAQ. The CDR3 spans 16 residues. CDR3 DNA: TGTGCCAGCAGCTTGCGACAGGGGGCTTACACCGGGGAGCTGTTTTTT. This translates into CASSLRQGAYTGELFF.

The chain combines TRBV9 with TRBJ2-7; TRBD1 matches at 9 bases. Losses at the gene ends were 4 bases for V and 2 bases for J; bases not matched to a gene: 4. The CDR3 has 14 amino acids. In germline, CDR1 is SGDLS, CDR2 YYNGEE. CDR3 nucleotide sequence: TGTGCCAGCAGCACACAGGGGGCGGCCTACGAGCAGTACTTC. Encoded protein: CASSTQGAAYEQYF.

The chain uses TRBV12-3 or TRBV12-4 and TRBJ1-5, with D tentatively TRBD1 (6 bases). The V and J ends lost 6 bases and 7 bases respectively, with 13 bases between them. The CDR3 consists of 13 residues. CDR3 DNA: TGTGCCAGCAGCTGGACAGTTCGCCAGCCCCAGCATTTT. This codes for CASSWTVRQPQHF.

The rearrangement uses TRBV2 and TRBJ2-3; 10 bases map to TRBD1. With V trimmed by 6 bases and J by 5 bases, 11 bases remained unmatched. Germline loops: CDR1 SNHLY, CDR2 FYNNEI. This CDR3 is 16 amino acids long. The CDR3 coding sequence is TGTGCCAGCAGGGCCGAGTGGGGACAGGGGATAGATACGCAGTATTTT. Amino acids: CASRAEWGQGIDTQYF. Combining the CDR3 with reference TRBV2 and TRBJ2-3 gives the whole variable domain EPEVTQTPSHQVTQMGQEVILRCVPISNHLYFYWYRQILGQKVEFLVSFYNNEISEKSEIFDDQFSVERPDGSNFTLKIRSTKLEDSAMYFCASRAEWGQGIDTQYFGPGTRLTVL.

This clonotype was observed a handful of times. CDR3 loop: CSAPVRAGVNQPQHF. CDR3 sequence (DNA): TGCAGTGCTCCCGTAAGAGCGGGGGTAAATCAGCCCCAGCATTTT. The rearrangement joins TRBV20-1 to TRBJ1-5; D possibly corresponds to TRBD1 (5 bases). CDR3 length equals 15 residues. Germline CDR1 and CDR2: DFQATT and SNEGSKA (reference sequence). The V and J ends lost 5 bases and 4 bases respectively, with 18 bases between them.